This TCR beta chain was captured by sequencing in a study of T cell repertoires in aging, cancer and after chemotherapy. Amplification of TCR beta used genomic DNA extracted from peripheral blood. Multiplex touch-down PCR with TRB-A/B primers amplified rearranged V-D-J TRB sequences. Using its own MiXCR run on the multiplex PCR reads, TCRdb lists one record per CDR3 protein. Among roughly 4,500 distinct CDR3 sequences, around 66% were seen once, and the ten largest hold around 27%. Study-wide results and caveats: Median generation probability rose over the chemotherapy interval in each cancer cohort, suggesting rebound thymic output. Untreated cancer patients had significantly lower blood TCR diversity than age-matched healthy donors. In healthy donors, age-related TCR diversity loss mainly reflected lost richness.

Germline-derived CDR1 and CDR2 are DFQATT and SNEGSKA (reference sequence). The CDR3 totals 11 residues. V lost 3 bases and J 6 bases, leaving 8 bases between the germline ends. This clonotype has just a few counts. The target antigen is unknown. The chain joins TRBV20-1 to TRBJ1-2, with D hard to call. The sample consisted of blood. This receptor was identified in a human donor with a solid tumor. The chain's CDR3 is CSASTRDGYTF. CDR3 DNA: TGCAGTGCTAGTACACGCGATGGCTACACCTTC.